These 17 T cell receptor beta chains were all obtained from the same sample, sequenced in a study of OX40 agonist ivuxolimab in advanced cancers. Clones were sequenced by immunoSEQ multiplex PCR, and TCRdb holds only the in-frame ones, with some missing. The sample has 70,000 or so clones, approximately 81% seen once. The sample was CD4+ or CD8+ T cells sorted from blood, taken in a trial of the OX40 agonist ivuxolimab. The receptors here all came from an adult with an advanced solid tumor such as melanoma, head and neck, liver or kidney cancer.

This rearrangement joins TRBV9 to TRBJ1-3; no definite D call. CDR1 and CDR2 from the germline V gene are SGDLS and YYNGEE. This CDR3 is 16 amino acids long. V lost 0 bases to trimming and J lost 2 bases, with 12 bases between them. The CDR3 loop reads CASSVGGVTTGNTIYF. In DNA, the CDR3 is TGTGCCAGCAGCGTAGGCGGAGTAACCACTGGAAACACCATATATTTT.

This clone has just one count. The DNA for the CDR3 is TGTGCCAGCAGCTTTTTTGGTCGGAACACCGGGGAGCTGTTTTTT. Residues: CASSFFGRNTGELFF. The genes are TRBV5-6 and TRBJ2-2; D is unclear. CDR1 and CDR2 (germline): SGHDT, YYEEEE. The CDR3 totals 15 residues. The V end was cut by 2 bases, the J end by 1 base, with 9 bases between.

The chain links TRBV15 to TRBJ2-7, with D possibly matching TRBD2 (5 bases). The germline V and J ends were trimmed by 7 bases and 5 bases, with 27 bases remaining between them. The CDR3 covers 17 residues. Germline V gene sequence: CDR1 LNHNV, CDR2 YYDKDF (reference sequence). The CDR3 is CATNIGFEGAFRDEQYF. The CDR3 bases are TGTGCCACCAACATCGGCTTCGAGGGCGCCTTTCGGGACGAGCAGTACTTC.

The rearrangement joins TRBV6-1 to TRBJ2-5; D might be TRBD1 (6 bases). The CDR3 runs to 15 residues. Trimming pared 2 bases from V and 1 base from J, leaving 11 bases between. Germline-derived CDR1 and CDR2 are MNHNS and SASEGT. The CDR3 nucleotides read TGTGCCAGCAGTGAACGTCCAGGGGCCCAAGAGACCCAGTACTTC. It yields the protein CASSERPGAQETQYF.

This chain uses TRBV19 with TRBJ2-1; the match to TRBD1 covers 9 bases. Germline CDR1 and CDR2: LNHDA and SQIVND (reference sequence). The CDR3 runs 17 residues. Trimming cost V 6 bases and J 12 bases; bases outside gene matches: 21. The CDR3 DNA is TGTGCCAGTAGCGCCCCCTTCCGAGGGGACAGGGCTGGCGGGCAGTTCTTC. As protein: CASSAPFRGDRAGGQFF.

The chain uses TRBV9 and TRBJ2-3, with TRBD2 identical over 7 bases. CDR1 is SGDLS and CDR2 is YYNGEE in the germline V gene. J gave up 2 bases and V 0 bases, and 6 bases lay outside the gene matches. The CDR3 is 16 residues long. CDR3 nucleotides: TGTGCCAGCAGCGTAGCCCTAGCGGACTACACAGATACGCAGTATTTT. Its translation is CASSVALADYTDTQYF.

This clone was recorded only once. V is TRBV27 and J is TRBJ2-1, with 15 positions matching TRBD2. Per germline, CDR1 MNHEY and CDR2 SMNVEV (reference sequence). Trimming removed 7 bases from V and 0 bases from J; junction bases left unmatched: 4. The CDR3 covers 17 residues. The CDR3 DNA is TGTGCCAGCACCGGGACTAGCGGGGGGAGCTCCTACAATGAGCAGTTCTTC. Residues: CASTGTSGGSSYNEQFF.

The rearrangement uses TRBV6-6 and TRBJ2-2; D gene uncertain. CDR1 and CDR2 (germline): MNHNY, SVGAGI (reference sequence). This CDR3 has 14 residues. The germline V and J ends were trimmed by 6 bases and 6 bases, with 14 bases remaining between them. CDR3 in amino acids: CASRSIARPGELFF. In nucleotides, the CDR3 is TGTGCCAGCAGGAGCATTGCTCGTCCCGGGGAGCTGTTTTTT.

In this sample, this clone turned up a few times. CDR3 DNA sequence: TGCAGCGTTGTAAGGGCAGGGGATTCCACAGATACGCAGTATTTT. Translated, it gives CSVVRAGDSTDTQYF. The rearrangement links TRBV29-1 to TRBJ2-3, with D possibly being TRBD1 (6 bases). This CDR3 has 15 residues. Germline V lookup: CDR1 SQVTM, CDR2 ANQGSEA. V lost 4 bases and J 2 bases, leaving 16 bases between the germline ends.

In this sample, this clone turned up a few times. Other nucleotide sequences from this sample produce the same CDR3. The CDR3: CASSLAQGWGYTF. The CDR3 DNA follows: TGTGCCAGCAGCTTAGCACAGGGCTGGGGCTACACCTTC. The genes are TRBV7-9 and TRBJ1-2; D is perhaps TRBD1 (6 bases). V was clipped by 0 bases and J by 8 bases, with 10 bases between them. This CDR3 has 13 residues. Germline V lookup: CDR1 SEHNR, CDR2 FQNEAQ (reference sequence).

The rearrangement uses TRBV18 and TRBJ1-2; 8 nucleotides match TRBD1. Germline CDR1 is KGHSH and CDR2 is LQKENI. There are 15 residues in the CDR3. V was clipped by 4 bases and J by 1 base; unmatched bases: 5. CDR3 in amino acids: CASSLTGDLNYGYTF. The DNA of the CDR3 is TGTGCCAGCTCACTGACAGGGGACCTTAACTATGGCTACACCTTC.

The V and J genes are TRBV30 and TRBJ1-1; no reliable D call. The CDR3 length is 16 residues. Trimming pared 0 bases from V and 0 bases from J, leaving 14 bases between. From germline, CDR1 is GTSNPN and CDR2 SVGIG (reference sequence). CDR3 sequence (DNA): TGTGCCTGGAGTGTATGGGGTAGCAGTTTGAACACTGAAGCTTTCTTT. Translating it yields CAWSVWGSSLNTEAFF.

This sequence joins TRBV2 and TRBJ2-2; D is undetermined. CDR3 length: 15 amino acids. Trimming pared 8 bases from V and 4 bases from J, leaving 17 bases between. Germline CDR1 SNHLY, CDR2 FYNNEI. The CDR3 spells CASGGFTTSTGELFF. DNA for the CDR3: TGTGCCAGCGGTGGATTCACTACTTCCACCGGGGAGCTGTTTTTT.

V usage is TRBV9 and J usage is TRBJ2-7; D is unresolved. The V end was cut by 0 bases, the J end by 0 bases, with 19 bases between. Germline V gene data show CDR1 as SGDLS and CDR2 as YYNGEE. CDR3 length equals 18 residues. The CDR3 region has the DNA TGTGCCAGCAGCGTAGGGGGTCGAGTCGGAAAAAGCTCCTACGAGCAGTACTTC. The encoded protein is CASSVGGRVGKSSYEQYF.

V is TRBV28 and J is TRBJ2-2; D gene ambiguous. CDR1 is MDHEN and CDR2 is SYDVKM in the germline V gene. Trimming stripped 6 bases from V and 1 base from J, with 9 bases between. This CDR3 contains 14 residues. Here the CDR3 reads CASRASLNTGELFF. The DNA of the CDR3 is TGTGCCAGCAGGGCTAGTCTGAACACCGGGGAGCTGTTTTTT.

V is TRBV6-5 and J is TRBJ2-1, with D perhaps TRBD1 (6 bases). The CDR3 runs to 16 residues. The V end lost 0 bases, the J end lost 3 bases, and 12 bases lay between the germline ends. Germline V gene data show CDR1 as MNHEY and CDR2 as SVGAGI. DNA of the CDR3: TGTGCCAGCAGTTACTCGGCTCCAGGGGACTACAATGAGCAGTTCTTC. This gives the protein CASSYSAPGDYNEQFF.

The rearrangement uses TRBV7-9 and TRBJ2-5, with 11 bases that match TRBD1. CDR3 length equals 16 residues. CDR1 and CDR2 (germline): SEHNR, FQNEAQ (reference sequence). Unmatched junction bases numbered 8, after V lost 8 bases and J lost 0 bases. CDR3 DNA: TGTGCCAGCGGGACAGGGGGGGTGCGGAACCAAGAGACCCAGTACTTC. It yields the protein CASGTGGVRNQETQYF.